This passage covers 26 T cell receptor beta chains from one sample sequenced in a study of T cell changes during pregnancy in multiple sclerosis. The method was immunoSEQ multiplex PCR; TCRdb's version includes in-frame clones alone and lacks a portion of them. The table shows 50,000 to 65,000 clones, with 96% occurring only once. The material was CD8+ T cells from peripheral blood mononuclear cells, obtained after pregnancy. Source of these receptors: a female donor with multiple sclerosis, enrolled in a pregnancy study.

The chain employs TRBV28 and TRBJ2-5, with 16 bases fitting TRBD2. V was pared by 5 bases and J by 6 bases, with 12 bases of the junction left unmatched. Germline CDR1 and CDR2: MDHEN and SYDVKM. CDR3 size: 18 residues. The CDR3 region is CASSPGTSGRAGRQTQYF. CDR3 bases: TGTGCCAGCAGTCCCGGGACTAGCGGGAGGGCCGGCCGGCAGACCCAGTACTTC.

This clone was seen only once. The chain couples TRBV11-2 to TRBJ2-7, with 7 bases matching TRBD2. Trimming took 4 bases from V and 2 from J; bases not matched to a gene: 14. CDR3 length: 17 amino acids. CDR1 and CDR2 from the germline V gene are SGHAT and FQNNGV. The CDR3 nucleotides read TGTGCCAGCAGCTCCCCCCCCCTAGCGGAGAGAACCTACGAGCAGTACTTC. Its protein is CASSSPPLAERTYEQYF.

The chain recombines TRBV9 with TRBJ2-1; D might be TRBD1 (6 bases). Germline CDR1 and CDR2: SGDLS and YYNGEE. This CDR3 is built from 12 residues. The V gene lost 4 bases and the J gene lost 5 bases, with 7 bases spanning the gap. The CDR3 spells CASSPGDNEQFF. The CDR3 nucleotides are TGTGCCAGCAGCCCAGGGGACAATGAGCAGTTCTTC. The complete variable domain, with remaining parts taken from reference TRBV9 and TRBJ2-1, reads DSGVTQTPKHLITATGQRVTLRCSPRSGDLSVYWYQQSLDQGLQFLIQYYNGEERAKGNILERFSAQQFPDLHSELNLSSLELGDSALYFCASSPGDNEQFFGPGTRLTVL.

The rearrangement links TRBV2 to TRBJ1-2, with D possibly matching TRBD1 (5 bases). Trimming pared 3 bases from V and 7 bases from J, leaving 30 bases between. The CDR3 is made up of 19 amino acids. Germline loops: CDR1 SNHLY, CDR2 FYNNEI. Here the CDR3 reads CASSDQWTEGRGRDGGYTF. The CDR3 nucleotides read TGTGCCAGCAGTGACCAATGGACGGAGGGACGAGGACGGGACGGTGGCTACACCTTC.

The V gene is TRBV9, the J gene TRBJ2-5, with TRBD1 matching over 8 bases. Per germline, CDR1 SGDLS and CDR2 YYNGEE. V gave up 2 bases and J gave up 4 bases; unmatched junction bases: 10. This CDR3 comprises 16 residues. CDR3 in amino acids: CASSVSNGQGLETQYF. The CDR3 nucleotides are TGTGCCAGCAGCGTTTCGAATGGACAGGGTTTAGAGACCCAGTACTTC.

This rearrangement joins TRBV15 to TRBJ2-5; D may be TRBD1 (5 bases). The germline V gene encodes CDR1 LNHNV and CDR2 YYDKDF (reference sequence). Deletions cut 3 bases from V and 1 base from J, with 12 bases between. The CDR3 length is 15 residues. CDR3 nucleotides: TGTGCCACCAGCAGGGATAGGGGCATCCAAGAGACCCAGTACTTC. Amino acid sequence: CATSRDRGIQETQYF.

This clone was counted a few times. V and J are TRBV27 and TRBJ2-7; TRBD1 aligns across 8 bases. Losses at the gene ends were 6 bases for V and 0 bases for J; bases not matched to a gene: 7. The CDR3 contains 15 residues. Germline CDR1 is MNHEY and CDR2 is SMNVEV (reference sequence). The CDR3 DNA follows: TGTGCCAGCAGCATCGGACAGGGAGGCTCCTACGAGCAGTACTTC. This codes for CASSIGQGGSYEQYF.

This CDR3 reads CASSFGTGEAFF. DNA for the CDR3: TGTGCCAGCAGTTTCGGGACAGGGGAAGCTTTCTTT. The gene calls are TRBV27 and TRBJ1-1; 9 positions match TRBD1. Trimming took 3 bases from V and 8 from J; bases not matched to a gene: 1. The CDR3 has 12 residues. CDR1 is MNHEY and CDR2 is SMNVEV in the germline V gene (reference sequence).

This clone was found once. The V call is TRBV19, the J call TRBJ1-1, with 7 nucleotides matching TRBD1. This CDR3 spans 14 amino acids. Germline loops: CDR1 LNHDA, CDR2 SQIVND (reference sequence). The V gene end was trimmed by 5 bases and the J gene end by 3 bases; junction bases not matched to a gene: 6. The CDR3 here is CASSGSGGHTEAFF. For the CDR3, the DNA is TGTGCCAGTAGTGGCTCAGGGGGGCACACTGAAGCTTTCTTT.

This clone showed up just once. This chain links TRBV5-8 with TRBJ1-2, with 7 positions matching TRBD1. Germline CDR1 SGHTS, CDR2 YDEGEE. V shed 4 bases and J 8 bases; nucleotides not matched to a gene: 11. The CDR3 runs 14 residues. The CDR3 DNA reads as TGTGCCAGCAGCACGGGACAGTACGAAATGGGCTACACCTTC. Translated, it gives CASSTGQYEMGYTF.

The chain links TRBV4-3 to TRBJ1-2; tentative D call: TRBD1 (5 bases). This CDR3 is 14 amino acids long. From germline, CDR1 is LGHNA and CDR2 YSLEER. Trimming pared 0 bases from V and 3 bases from J, leaving 8 bases between. The CDR3 is CASSQDIGDYGYTF. DNA of the CDR3: TGCGCCAGCAGCCAAGATATAGGGGACTATGGCTACACCTTC.

The rearrangement uses TRBV4-1 and TRBJ2-1, with D possibly TRBD1 on 5 matching bases. Trimming pared 1 base from V and 4 bases from J, leaving 11 bases between. The CDR3 is 15 residues long. Germline CDR1 is MGHRA and CDR2 is YSYEKL. This CDR3 reads CASSQVVQDYNEQFF. The CDR3, as DNA: TGCGCCAGCAGCCAAGTGGTACAGGATTACAATGAGCAGTTCTTC.

The V and J genes are TRBV2 and TRBJ1-2; TRBD1 matches at 9 bases. Trimming at V came to 0 bases and at J to 6 bases, leaving 5 bases not matched to a gene. Germline lookup yields CDR1 SNHLY and CDR2 FYNNEI. CDR3 length: 15 amino acids. CDR3 DNA sequence: TGTGCCAGCAGTGAAGCACGACAGGGGGGCCATGGCTACACCTTC. Translated: CASSEARQGGHGYTF.

This clone was recorded once. The CDR3 DNA follows: TGTGCCAGCAGTTTAGGGTGGACAGGGGTCGAGCAGTACTTC. Its protein product is CASSLGWTGVEQYF. The chain is built from TRBV28 and TRBJ2-7; 9 nucleotides line up with TRBD1. The ends lost 2 bases at V and 6 bases at J; junction bases unmatched: 5. The CDR3 has 14 amino acids. Germline values: CDR1 MDHEN, CDR2 SYDVKM.

The rearrangement links TRBV7-9 to TRBJ2-1; the match to TRBD2 covers 9 bases. Looked up from germline, CDR1 is SEHNR and CDR2 is FQNEAQ (reference sequence). This CDR3 is 16 amino acids long. Trimming removed 4 bases from V and 1 base from J; junction bases left unmatched: 5. CDR3 region: CASSSPREGSYNEQFF. The CDR3 bases are TGTGCCAGCAGCTCTCCGCGGGAGGGATCCTACAATGAGCAGTTCTTC.

The V gene is TRBV5-5, the J gene TRBJ2-1; D is undetermined. Germline V lookup: CDR1 SGHKS, CDR2 YYEKEE (reference sequence). V was clipped by 1 base and J by 5 bases, with 13 bases between them. CDR3 length: 15 residues. The CDR3 DNA reads as TGTGCCAGCAGCTTGCCCCCGACTGTACACAATGAGCAGTTCTTC. It codes for CASSLPPTVHNEQFF.

The CDR3 nucleotides read TGTGCCAGCAGCTTGGGTCTTACAGGGTTGGACGAGCAGTACTTC. Translating it yields CASSLGLTGLDEQYF. The chain couples TRBV5-5 to TRBJ2-7; tentatively, D is TRBD1 (6 bases). Trimming cost V 0 bases and J 5 bases, with 15 bases left between them. This CDR3 has 15 amino acids. Per the germline V gene, CDR1 is SGHKS and CDR2 is YYEKEE (reference sequence).

J is TRBJ2-2 and V is TRBV6-6, with D unclear. Trimming took off 6 bases at V and 2 bases at J, with 4 bases between the two ends. This CDR3 contains 12 residues. Germline CDR1 is MNHNY and CDR2 is SVGAGI (reference sequence). This CDR3 is CASSPNTGELFF. In DNA, the CDR3 is TGTGCCAGCAGCCCTAACACCGGGGAGCTGTTTTTT.

This sequence joins TRBV5-4 and TRBJ2-2; the match to TRBD2 covers 7 bases. This CDR3 is built from 13 residues. CDR1 is SGHNT, CDR2 YYREEE, per germline (reference sequence). V lost 0 bases and J lost 9; bases outside the gene matches: 2. Here the CDR3 reads CASSLGSGRELFF. In nucleotides, the CDR3 is TGTGCCAGCAGCTTGGGGAGCGGGAGGGAGCTGTTTTTT.

CDR3 DNA: TGTGCCAGCAGTGAACCTTGGCAGGGGGCAGGCAATGAGCAGTTCTTC. Amino acid sequence: CASSEPWQGAGNEQFF. This chain links TRBV2 with TRBJ2-1, with 8 positions matching TRBD1. Germline V gives CDR1 SNHLY, CDR2 FYNNEI. The CDR3 runs to 16 residues. V lost 2 bases to trimming and J lost 6 bases; unmatched junction nucleotides: 9.

The chain recombines TRBV28 with TRBJ2-6; possibly TRBD1 for D (5 bases). This CDR3 is 16 amino acids long. Germline V gene lookup returns CDR1 MDHEN and CDR2 SYDVKM. V was clipped by 7 bases and J by 2 bases, with 15 bases between them. As DNA, the CDR3 is TGTGCCAGCACGTTAGACCAGGGAACTGGGGCCAACGTCCTGACTTTC. Its translation: CASTLDQGTGANVLTF.

The genes are TRBV6-5 and TRBJ2-3; D is uncertain. This CDR3 region has 14 residues. Germline loops: CDR1 MNHEY, CDR2 SVGAGI. Deletions cut 0 bases from V and 2 bases from J, with 6 bases between. The DNA for the CDR3 is TGTGCCAGCAGTTACTCGGCTCACACAGATACGCAGTATTTT. Translated: CASSYSAHTDTQYF.

This sequence joins TRBV6-1 and TRBJ2-1; 10 positions match TRBD2. With 4 bases clipped from V and 7 bases from J, the junction kept 7 bases outside the gene matches. CDR1 MNHNS and CDR2 SASEGT come from the germline V gene. This CDR3 comprises 15 residues. CDR3 amino acids: CASSGLAGGLNEQFF. The CDR3 DNA reads as TGTGCCAGCAGTGGCTTAGCGGGAGGTCTAAATGAGCAGTTCTTC.

The chain couples TRBV29-1 to TRBJ1-2; D might be TRBD1 (6 bases). The CDR3 contains 11 residues. V was trimmed by 7 bases and J by 8 bases, leaving 14 bases between them. Germline V gene sequence: CDR1 SQVTM, CDR2 ANQGSEA. CDR3: CSDGQSWGYTF. The DNA of the CDR3 is TGCAGCGATGGACAGTCGTGGGGCTACACCTTC.

The chain couples TRBV7-9 to TRBJ2-5; 12 nucleotides line up with TRBD2. CDR1 is SEHNR and CDR2 is FQNEAQ in the germline V gene (reference sequence). The CDR3 consists of 17 residues. V shed 4 bases and J 2 bases; nucleotides not matched to a gene: 8. CDR3 amino acids: CASSSPPGLAGQETQYF. The CDR3 DNA follows: TGTGCCAGCAGCTCCCCCCCCGGACTAGCGGGACAAGAGACCCAGTACTTC.

The chain is built from TRBV13 and TRBJ2-1; TRBD1 is a possible D gene (6 bases). This CDR3 is built from 11 residues. Trimming removed 5 bases at V and 10 bases at J, with 9 bases between. Germline V CDR1 and CDR2: PRHDT, FYEKMQ (reference sequence). The DNA of the CDR3 is TGTGCCAGCAGCCAACAGGGAGAGCAGTTCTTC. Translating it yields CASSQQGEQFF.